This T cell receptor beta chain came from a study of cytomegalovirus exposure and HLA in healthy donors. The study's findings and limits: Analysis was carried out at a later point, and it linked a missense DCLRE1C variant to TCR beta V- and J-gene trimming. In a later analysis, compared with equally common non-associated chains, HLA-associated beta chains were more expanded.

V shed 2 bases, J shed 6 bases, and the junction held 4 bases outside the gene matches. The CDR3 consists of 15 residues. Germline values: CDR1 MNHEY, CDR2 SVGAGI. Worth noting for this clone: Antigen unknown.

Primers for the PCR totalled 60 Vbeta and 13 Jbeta. The protocol was immunoSEQ multiplex PCR, while the TCRdb copy is restricted to in-frame clones and leaves out a portion. The sample has around 94,000 clones, nearly 80% seen once. Sequencing was performed on PBMCs. This sequence originates from a woman between 35 and 50 years old in good health and CMV-seropositive. The chain joins TRBV6-5 to TRBJ2-1, with 10 bases identical to TRBD1. CDR3 nucleotides: TGTGCCAGCAGTTACAGGACAGGGGGTAGCAATGAGCAGTTCTTC. Translating gives CASSYRTGGSNEQFF.